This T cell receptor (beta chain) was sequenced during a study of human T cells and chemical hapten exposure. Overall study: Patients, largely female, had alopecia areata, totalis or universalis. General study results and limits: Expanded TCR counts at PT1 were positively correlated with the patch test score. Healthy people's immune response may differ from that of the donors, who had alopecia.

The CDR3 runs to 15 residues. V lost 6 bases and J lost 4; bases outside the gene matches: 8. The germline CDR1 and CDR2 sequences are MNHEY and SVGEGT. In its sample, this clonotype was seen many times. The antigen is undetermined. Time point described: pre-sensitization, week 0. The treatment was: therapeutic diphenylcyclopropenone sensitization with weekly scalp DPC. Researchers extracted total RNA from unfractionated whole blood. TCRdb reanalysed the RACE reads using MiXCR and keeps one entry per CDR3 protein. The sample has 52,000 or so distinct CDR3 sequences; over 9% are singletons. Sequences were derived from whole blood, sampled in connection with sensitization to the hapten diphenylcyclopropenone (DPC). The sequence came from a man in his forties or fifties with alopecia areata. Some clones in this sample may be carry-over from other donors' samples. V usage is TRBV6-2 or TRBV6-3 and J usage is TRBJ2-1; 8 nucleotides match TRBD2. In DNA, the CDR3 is TGTGCCAGCAGCCGAGCGGGAGACCGGTACAATGAGCAGTTCTTC. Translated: CASSRAGDRYNEQFF.